This TCR beta chain was obtained from a study of blood T cell repertoires in COVID-19. V lost 3 bases, J lost 6 bases, and 5 bases stayed unmatched. The CDR3 totals 15 residues. Germline values: CDR1 LNHDA, CDR2 SQIVND (reference sequence). Authors' data handling: Estimation of nucleated cell counts relied on the amplification of reference gene primers. The protocol was immunoSEQ multiplex PCR, while the TCRdb copy is restricted to in-frame clones and leaves out a portion. The DNA gave D and trimming, while V, J and clone size come from that table. The data contain roughly 230,000 clones, 80% to 85% of them seen just once; the ten biggest clones take up under 5%.

This chain joins TRBV19 and TRBJ2-2; 9 positions agree with TRBD2. Sequenced: peripheral blood. The sequence was collected from a man between 45 and 60 years old with active or convalescent COVID-19. CDR3 in amino acids: CASSISASGAGELFF. CDR3 coding DNA: TGTGCCAGTAGTATTTCGGCTAGCGGGGCCGGGGAGCTGTTTTTT.